The TCR beta chain under discussion was sequenced for a study of blood T cell repertoires in COVID-19. Study context: Specimens from acute and convalescent COVID-19 originated in the United States, Italy and Spain.

The CDR3 is 16 amino acids. In germline, CDR1 is SGHTA, CDR2 FQGTGA. The J segment lost 6 bases and the V segment lost 2 bases, leaving 11 bases of the junction unmatched. Here immunoSEQ multiplex PCR was the method, and the copy in TCRdb shows in-frame clones only, minus some. The table includes fewer than 45,000 clones, around 80% detected once. The chain employs TRBV7-3 and TRBJ1-2, with TRBD1 matching over 8 bases. Sequencing was performed on peripheral blood. The receptor was isolated from a man aged 55 to 70 with active COVID-19. The CDR3 spells CASSLANRQGWNGYTF. The CDR3 nucleotides are TGTGCCAGCAGCTTAGCTAATAGACAGGGGTGGAATGGCTACACCTTC.